This TCR beta chain was sequenced in a study of T cells in Graves' hyperthyroidism and ophthalmopathy. The study, taken as a whole, reports: Most thyroid clonotypes expanded above 0.001 appeared in blood too. Separating ophthalmopathy from stable hyperthyroidism was achieved by a 13 V-J model.

Disease duration under 2 months; hyperthyroidism patients were aged 18 to 65. TCR beta CDR3 regions were amplified from RNA transcripts. With the HTBI primer set, the TCR CDR3 went through a first round of RT-PCR. TCRdb processed the multiplex PCR reads anew with MiXCR; each CDR3 protein has one entry. The sample lists fewer than 750,000 distinct CDR3 sequences; about half were seen once. V was clipped by 4 bases and J by 3 bases; unmatched bases: 9. The CDR3 is 15 residues long. This clonotype was counted only a few times. Its cognate antigen is unknown. J is TRBJ2-7 and V is TRBV12-3 or TRBV12-4, with 7 bases identical to TRBD2. This receptor was taken from a woman under 30 with Graves' hyperthyroidism. The sample comprised peripheral blood or thyroid tissue (not recorded which). The CDR3 here is CASSSSSQRDYEQYF. For the CDR3, the DNA is TGTGCCAGCAGTTCCTCCTCGCAGCGGGACTACGAGCAGTACTTC.